Below are 27 T cell receptor beta chains sequenced from a single sample in a study of blood T cell repertoires in COVID-19. Sequenced by immunoSEQ multiplex PCR; TCRdb stores in-frame clones only, minus some. In the table there are 400,000 to 500,000 clones, roughly 90% of which are singletons. What was sequenced was PBMCs or T cells enriched from blood (not recorded which). Source of these receptors: a woman aged 40 to 50 who had recovered from COVID-19.

The V and J genes are TRBV12-3 or TRBV12-4 and TRBJ1-2, with TRBD1 matching 7 bases. This CDR3 spans 13 amino acids. Trimming took 8 bases from V and 2 from J; bases not matched to a gene: 5. The DNA for the CDR3 is TGTGCCAGCGCCAAGGGACAGAACTATGGCTACACCTTC. Protein: CASAKGQNYGYTF.

The CDR3 region is CASNWREGHNEQFF. CDR3 sequence (DNA): TGTGCCAGCAACTGGCGGGAGGGCCACAATGAGCAGTTCTTC. This rearrangement joins TRBV6-5 to TRBJ2-1; 9 bases are a match to TRBD2. Germline V lookup: CDR1 MNHEY, CDR2 SVGAGI. CDR3 length: 14 amino acids. The ends lost 7 bases at V and 5 bases at J; junction bases unmatched: 6.

The V and J genes are TRBV27 and TRBJ2-3, with TRBD2 matching 12 bases. Germline lookup yields CDR1 MNHEY and CDR2 SMNVEV (reference sequence). With V trimmed by 5 bases and J by 3 bases, 3 bases remained unmatched. This CDR3 has 15 amino acids. CDR3 sequence reads: CASSPTSGRTDTQYF. The DNA of the CDR3 is TGTGCCAGCAGTCCAACTAGCGGGAGGACAGATACGCAGTATTTT.

V gene TRBV29-1 combines with J gene TRBJ2-1; 9 bases are a match to TRBD2. Germline CDR1 reads SQVTM; CDR2 reads ANQGSEA. V was clipped by 6 bases and J by 7 bases; unmatched bases: 7. The CDR3 is 13 amino acids. The CDR3 sequence is CSVRGLATNEQFF. CDR3 in DNA: TGCAGCGTGCGGGGACTAGCTACAAATGAGCAGTTCTTC.

There are a few counts of this clone. The chain couples TRBV11-2 to TRBJ2-2; weak D call: TRBD1 (6 bases). CDR1 SGHAT and CDR2 FQNNGV come from the germline V gene. With 7 bases removed from V and 4 bases from J, the gap between germline ends came to 19 bases. CDR3 length: 16 residues. For the CDR3, the DNA is TGTGCCAGCACAAAAGCCTCGGGACACTTCACCGGGGAGCTGTTTTTT. This encodes CASTKASGHFTGELFF.

The CDR3 bases are TGCGCCAGCAGCTTGGTAGGAGGCAACACCGGGGAGCTGTTTTTT. It specifies CASSLVGGNTGELFF. The chain links TRBV5-1 to TRBJ2-2; D might be TRBD2 (5 bases). The CDR3 extends over 15 amino acids. V was trimmed by 0 bases and J by 2 bases, leaving 8 bases between them. The germline V gene has CDR1 SGHRS and CDR2 YFSETQ.

The chain combines TRBV10-1 with TRBJ2-1; 7 nucleotides line up with TRBD1. V gave up 5 bases and J gave up 3 bases; unmatched junction bases: 4. CDR1 is WNHNN and CDR2 is SYGVQD in the germline V gene (reference sequence). The CDR3 is 14 amino acids. This chain's CDR3 is CASSRDRYYNEQFF. DNA of the CDR3: TGCGCCAGCAGTCGGGACAGATACTACAATGAGCAGTTCTTC.

CDR3 nucleotide sequence: TGCAGCGTTTTCCGGACAGGATACAATGAGCAGTTCTTC. Its protein is CSVFRTGYNEQFF. The gene calls are TRBV29-1 and TRBJ2-1, with 7 bases aligning to TRBD1. The CDR3 spans 13 residues. With 5 bases clipped from V and 4 bases from J, the junction kept 5 bases outside the gene matches. Per the germline V gene, CDR1 is SQVTM and CDR2 is ANQGSEA.

The chain uses TRBV6-5 and TRBJ2-1; 11 nucleotides line up with TRBD2. V was pared by 6 bases and J by 7 bases, with 8 bases of the junction left unmatched. CDR3 length equals 15 residues. The V gene's germline CDR1 is MNHEY and CDR2 SVGAGI. DNA of the CDR3: TGTGCCAGCAGCCCGGGGGCTAGCGGGAGGAATGAGCAGTTCTTC. Encoded protein: CASSPGASGRNEQFF.

This clone was observed a few times. This chain connects TRBV27 to TRBJ2-5; D might be TRBD1 (6 bases). From germline, CDR1 is MNHEY and CDR2 SMNVEV (reference sequence). Between the trimmed V and J ends, which lost 7 bases and 3 bases, there was a span of 12 bases. The CDR3 sequence is 13 residues long. The CDR3 reads CASKRAGEETQYF. CDR3 sequence (DNA): TGTGCCAGCAAGAGAGCAGGGGAAGAGACCCAGTACTTC.

V usage is TRBV19 and J usage is TRBJ1-3; no firm D call. This CDR3 contains 17 residues. Germline V lookup: CDR1 LNHDA, CDR2 SQIVND (reference sequence). Trimming took 3 bases from V and 0 from J, leaving 15 bases between them. Here the CDR3 reads CASSIVDNPFSGNTIYF. CDR3 DNA sequence: TGTGCCAGTAGTATCGTTGACAACCCGTTCTCTGGAAACACCATATATTTT.

Notes on this clone: The same CDR3 also results from other DNA sequences found in this sample. The chain couples TRBV4-3 to TRBJ2-7; the D is unclear. CDR3 length: 14 residues. V was trimmed by 1 base and J by 0 bases, leaving 7 bases between them. Germline lookup yields CDR1 LGHNA and CDR2 YSLEER. The CDR3 region has the DNA TGCGCCAGCAGCCAAGCCAGGTTCTCCTACGAGCAGTACTTC. This codes for CASSQARFSYEQYF.

CDR3: CASSYETPEGEQYF. The CDR3, as DNA: TGCGCCAGCAGCTACGAGACCCCCGAGGGCGAGCAGTACTTC. The chain recombines TRBV5-1 with TRBJ2-7, with D possibly being TRBD2 (5 bases). Germline CDR1 is SGHRS and CDR2 is YFSETQ. This CDR3 contains 14 residues. The V end lost 3 bases, the J end lost 6 bases, and 16 bases lay between the germline ends. Full variable domain (rest looked up from reference TRBV5-1 and TRBJ2-7): KAGVTQTPRYLIKTRGQQVTLSCSPISGHRSVSWYQQTPGQGLQFLFEYFSETQRNKGNFPGRFSGRQFSNSRSEMNVSTLELGDSALYLCASSYETPEGEQYFGPGTRLTVT.

The chain has TRBV12-3 or TRBV12-4 and TRBJ2-1; D gene unclear. Trimming shortened V by 6 bases and J by 1 base, and 7 bases separated the two germline ends. The CDR3 is made up of 13 amino acids. The DNA of the CDR3 is TGTGCCAGCAGCACCGGGTCCTACAATGAGCAGTTCTTC. This sequence encodes CASSTGSYNEQFF.

The chain carries TRBV3-1 (or the pseudogene TRBV3-2) and TRBJ2-3; 11 bases fit TRBD2. V lost 1 base to trimming and J lost 3 bases; unmatched junction nucleotides: 6. The CDR3 spans 17 residues. Looked up from germline, CDR1 is LGHDT and CDR2 is YNNKEL (reference sequence). The CDR3 spells CASSQVAGLAETDTQYF. CDR3 nucleotide sequence: TGTGCCAGCAGCCAAGTGGCGGGACTAGCGGAAACAGATACGCAGTATTTT.

The rearrangement links TRBV4-1 to TRBJ2-2; D may be TRBD1 (5 bases). There are 15 residues in the CDR3. In germline, CDR1 is MGHRA, CDR2 YSYEKL. The ends were cut back, 1 base at V and 3 bases at J, with 9 bases in the middle. CDR3 loop: CASSQGGVHTGELFF. Here the CDR3 DNA reads TGCGCCAGCAGCCAAGGGGGCGTTCACACCGGGGAGCTGTTTTTT.

V and J are TRBV24-1 and TRBJ2-2; 11 bases are shared with TRBD1. In germline, CDR1 is KGHDR, CDR2 SFDVKD. V was clipped by 3 bases and J by 5 bases; unmatched bases: 4. The CDR3 spans 16 residues. Here the CDR3 DNA reads TGTGCCACCAGTGATACGGGACAGGGGGTTACCGGGGAGCTGTTTTTT. This sequence encodes CATSDTGQGVTGELFF.

The chain carries TRBV5-4 and TRBJ2-7, with TRBD2 as a possible D gene (6 bases). CDR1 and CDR2 (germline): SGHNT, YYREEE (reference sequence). The CDR3 runs to 14 residues. Trimming removed 4 bases at V and 5 bases at J, with 16 bases between. The CDR3: CASSVRRELDEQYF. Here the CDR3 DNA reads TGTGCCAGCAGCGTTAGGAGGGAGCTCGACGAGCAGTACTTC.

The genes are TRBV2 and TRBJ2-7; 7 nucleotides match TRBD1. J was trimmed by 2 bases and V by 1 base; bases with no gene match: 2. The CDR3 consists of 14 residues. Germline-derived CDR1 and CDR2 are SNHLY and FYNNEI. The CDR3 spells CASSEGTGAYEQYF. CDR3 DNA sequence: TGTGCCAGCAGTGAAGGAACAGGGGCCTACGAGCAGTACTTC.

This clone was found a few times. This rearrangement joins TRBV5-1 to TRBJ1-2, with 9 bases aligning to TRBD1. The junction had 6 bases not matched to a gene; V was cut back by 6 bases and J by 6 bases. The CDR3 has 13 amino acids. Germline loops: CDR1 SGHRS, CDR2 YFSETQ. The CDR3 protein is CASNSQGADGYTF. In DNA form, the CDR3 reads TGCGCCAGCAACTCACAGGGGGCGGATGGCTACACCTTC.

This rearrangement joins TRBV23-1 to TRBJ2-5, with unresolved D. TRBV23-1 is designated an ORF whose function remains uncertain. V was shortened by 3 bases and J by 1 base, with 3 bases between the two germline ends. This CDR3 has 12 amino acids. The CDR3 here is CASSHVQETQYF. The CDR3 coding sequence is TGCGCCAGCAGTCACGTCCAAGAGACCCAGTACTTC.

V and J are TRBV27 and TRBJ1-4, with D maybe TRBD1 (5 bases). Germline lookup yields CDR1 MNHEY and CDR2 SMNVEV (reference sequence). The CDR3 is 16 amino acids. The V end lost 0 bases, the J end lost 8 bases, and 16 bases lay between the germline ends. CDR3 in DNA: TGTGCCAGCAGTTTATCCCCGGGACTCCCGATCGAAAAACTGTTTTTT. This sequence encodes CASSLSPGLPIEKLFF.

V usage is TRBV11-3 and J usage is TRBJ1-1; D gene uncertain. Trimming removed 4 bases at V and 1 base at J, with 10 bases between. Germline CDR1 SGHNT, CDR2 YENEEA. CDR3 length equals 14 residues. The DNA for the CDR3 is TGTGCCAGCAGCTCCTACCGTAGGAACACTGAAGCTTTCTTT. Translation gives CASSSYRRNTEAFF.

The chain is built from TRBV5-4 and TRBJ2-1, with 7 nucleotides matching TRBD2. The V segment lost 0 bases and the J segment 0 bases; nucleotides outside the gene matches: 3. Germline-derived CDR1 and CDR2 are SGHNT and YYREEE (reference sequence). This CDR3 contains 16 residues. The CDR3 is CASSLAGGSSYNEQFF. The CDR3 DNA follows: TGTGCCAGCAGCTTGGCCGGGGGGAGCTCCTACAATGAGCAGTTCTTC. The variable domain in full, with the rest retrieved from reference TRBV5-4 and TRBJ2-1, is ETGVTQSPTHLIKTRGQQVTLRCSSQSGHNTVSWYQQALGQGPQFIFQYYREEENGRGNFPPRFSGLQFPNYSSELNVNALELDDSALYLCASSLAGGSSYNEQFFGPGTRLTVL.

The chain carries TRBV7-2 and TRBJ1-1, with D maybe TRBD1 (5 bases). Trimming took 5 bases from V and 1 from J, leaving 17 bases between them. The CDR3 has 16 amino acids. Per the germline V gene, CDR1 is SGHTA and CDR2 is FQGNSA. CDR3: CASSLPGGIKNTEAFF. The CDR3 DNA reads as TGTGCCAGCAGCCTACCCGGGGGGATAAAGAACACTGAAGCTTTCTTT.

This clone has only a few counts. The chain carries TRBV7-2 and TRBJ1-1; maybe TRBD1 (6 bases). V gave up 3 bases and J gave up 6 bases, with 23 bases separating them. The CDR3 consists of 17 residues. CDR1 is SGHTA and CDR2 is FQGNSA in the germline V gene. The CDR3 DNA follows: TGTGCCAGCAGCTTTCGCACGTCAGGGGCTCGGAGCGCTGAAGCTTTCTTT. It is translated as CASSFRTSGARSAEAFF.

The table lists this clone with a few counts. The chain has TRBV5-1 and TRBJ1-1; TRBD1 matches 8 bases. The CDR3 runs 17 residues. The germline V gene has CDR1 SGHRS and CDR2 YFSETQ. The V and J ends lost 2 bases and 4 bases, in that order; junction bases with no gene match: 13. The CDR3 here is CASSFMSPTGVGTEAFF. CDR3 DNA sequence: TGCGCCAGCAGCTTTATGTCTCCGACAGGGGTGGGCACTGAAGCTTTCTTT.